The following is a TCR beta chain sequence with its context. Its antigen is still unknown. The CDR3 has 15 residues. V lost 5 bases, J lost 5 bases, and 22 bases lay in between. Germline lookup yields CDR1 GTSNPN and CDR2 SVGIG (reference sequence). This entry belongs to a study of cytomegalovirus exposure and HLA in healthy donors. Study details: Later, an analysis reported that the roughly 120 validation repertoires had used the same platform as the approximately 600 first-cohort repertoires. General study points: The dataset shows that most TCR sequences were rare, while some public TCRs occurred in many donors. Both high specificity and high sensitivity reportedly marked the classifier's diagnosis of cytomegalovirus status. Altogether, 164 TCR beta chains were recorded as cytomegalovirus-associated.

Profiled with immunoSEQ multiplex PCR; TCRdb holds only in-frame clones, not every one. Here the sample spans about 44,000 clones, roughly 93% being singletons. The sequencing sample was made of PBMCs. The chain has TRBV30 and TRBJ2-7, with TRBD1 as a possible D gene (5 bases). The TCR comes from a young woman in good health and CMV-seronegative. The CDR3, as DNA: TGTGCCTGGGAACGAACCCAGGGATTTGAGAACGAGCAGTACTTC. Translation: CAWERTQGFENEQYF.